This T cell receptor (beta chain) stems from a study of T cell repertoires in cytomegalovirus infection. Study at large: The public TCR beta signatures pointed to both CMV infection and matching HLA type.

This CDR3 contains 14 residues. V lost 3 bases, J lost 1 base, and 10 bases lay in between. The germline V gene encodes CDR1 SGHTA and CDR2 FQGNSA. In its sample, this clonotype was seen many times. Its specificity is unknown. General study results and limits: Totalled public TCR beta family frequency picked out people who carried CMV plus the relevant HLA. HLA-C-restricted TCR beta clonotypes specific for CMV led the ex vivo response.

One entry per CDR3 protein results from TCRdb running MiXCR on the reads. This table has roughly 320,000 distinct CDR3 sequences, approximately 9.5% appearing once. This chain uses TRBV7-2 with TRBJ2-7; weak D call: TRBD2 (6 bases). The source is a human donor in good health (CMV status not recorded). Some clones in this sample may be carry-over from other donors' samples. The specimen sequenced was PBMCs. CDR3 region: CASSLGGASYEQYF. The CDR3, as DNA: TGTGCCAGCAGCTTGGGGGGAGCATCCTACGAGCAGTACTTC.